These T cell receptor beta chains were read from a single sample in a study of shared clonotypes between healthy human individuals. Profiling relied on immunoSEQ multiplex PCR, and the TCRdb table lists in-frame clones only, not all of them. The repertoire includes roughly 650,000 clones, 95% to 96% of them detected once, and roughly 0.1% sits in the top ten. What was sequenced was naive CD8+ T cells sorted from blood. The receptor source for this set is a woman aged 25 to 39 in good health. CDR3s include the opening cysteine and the closing phenylalanine or tryptophan. A D gene is named only where the DNA matches it firmly. The listing skips clone size in some rows; elsewhere it reads once, few, many or a size class.

clone size: NA; J gene: TRBJ2-1; D gene: NA; V gene: TRBV6-5; CDR3 DNA: TGTGCCAGCAGTTACTTAGACTCGTACAATGAGCAGTTCTTC; CDR3 protein: CASSYLDSYNEQFF
clone size: NA; J gene: TRBJ1-1; D gene: NA; V gene: TRBV6-1; CDR3 DNA: TGTGCCAGCAGTGATCTGGGTCGGGGGGGGCCGAACACTGAAGCTTTCTTT; CDR3 protein: CASSDLGRGGPNTEAFF
clone size: few; J gene: TRBJ1-1; D gene: NA; V gene: TRBV9; CDR3 DNA: TGTGCCAGCAGCGTAGTTCCGGGGGCGAGCACTGAAGCTTTCTTT; CDR3 protein: CASSVVPGASTEAFF
clone size: NA; J gene: TRBJ2-1; D gene: TRBD1; V gene: TRBV13; CDR3 DNA: TGTGCCAGCAGCCCGGACAGGAACTCATTATACAATGAGCAGTTCTTC; CDR3 protein: CASSPDRNSLYNEQFF
clone size: NA; J gene: TRBJ2-7; D gene: TRBD1; V gene: TRBV27; CDR3 DNA: TGTGCCAGCAGCACGGGACAGCCTTACGAGCAGTACTTC; CDR3 protein: CASSTGQPYEQYF
clone size: NA; J gene: TRBJ1-1; D gene: TRBD1; V gene: TRBV13; CDR3 DNA: TGTGCCAGCAGCTCTACCCAGGGGGGCACTGAAGCTTTCTTT; CDR3 protein: CASSSTQGGTEAFF
clone size: NA; J gene: TRBJ2-7; D gene: NA; V gene: TRBV5-6; CDR3 DNA: TGTGCCAGCAGCTGCCCCGCTAGTCTGGTGGGTCCGACCTGCGAGCAGTACTTC; CDR3 protein: CASSCPASLVGPTCEQYF
clone size: NA; J gene: TRBJ1-2; D gene: NA; V gene: TRBV29-1; CDR3 DNA: TGCAGCGTTGATTCGAAACAGGTGGAGAGCTACACCTTC; CDR3 protein: CSVDSKQVESYTF
clone size: NA; J gene: TRBJ2-2; D gene: NA; V gene: TRBV7-9; CDR3 DNA: TGTGCCAGCAGCCCTGCCACCGGGGAGCTGTTTTTT; CDR3 protein: CASSPATGELFF
clone size: NA; J gene: TRBJ2-3; D gene: TRBD1; V gene: TRBV2; CDR3 DNA: TGTGCCAGCAGTTGGACAGGGGGTAGCACAGATACGCAGTATTTT; CDR3 protein: CASSWTGGSTDTQYF
clone size: once; J gene: TRBJ2-3; D gene: NA; V gene: TRBV7-6; CDR3 DNA: TGTGCCAGCAGCTCCCGTCGGGACGGTACGCAGTATTTT; CDR3 protein: CASSSRRDGTQYF
clone size: few; J gene: TRBJ2-1; D gene: TRBD2; V gene: TRBV9; CDR3 DNA: TGTGCCAGCAGCGCTGGGACTAGCGGATACAATGAGCAGTTCTTC; CDR3 protein: CASSAGTSGYNEQFF
clone size: once; J gene: TRBJ2-5; D gene: TRBD2; V gene: TRBV15; CDR3 DNA: TGTGCCACCAGCGAAGAAACTAGCGGGAGGGCAGAGACCCAGTACTTC; CDR3 protein: CATSEETSGRAETQYF
clone size: NA; J gene: TRBJ2-1; D gene: NA; V gene: TRBV28; CDR3 DNA: TGTGCCAGCAGTTGGGGGGGGCGGAGCTCGCCAGAGCAGTTCTTC; CDR3 protein: CASSWGGRSSPEQFF
clone size: NA; J gene: TRBJ1-2; D gene: TRBD1; V gene: TRBV18; CDR3 DNA: TGTGCCAGCTCACCGACAGGGGAGGGCAGCTATGGCTACACCTTC; CDR3 protein: CASSPTGEGSYGYTF
clone size: NA; J gene: TRBJ2-5; D gene: NA; V gene: TRBV15; CDR3 DNA: TGTGCCACCAGCAGAGTTGGGGGGCAGACCCAGTACTTC; CDR3 protein: CATSRVGGQTQYF
clone size: NA; J gene: TRBJ2-1; D gene: TRBD2; V gene: TRBV19; CDR3 DNA: TGTGCCAGTAGTCCTAGCGGGAGGGGGTATGAGCAGTTCTTC; CDR3 protein: CASSPSGRGYEQFF
clone size: NA; J gene: TRBJ2-5; D gene: NA; V gene: TRBV7-9; CDR3 DNA: TGTGCCAGCAGCTTAGAACAGGGAGAGACCCAGTACTTC; CDR3 protein: CASSLEQGETQYF
clone size: NA; J gene: TRBJ2-1; D gene: TRBD2; V gene: TRBV9; CDR3 DNA: TGTGCCAGCAGCGTAGAAACTAGCGGCCCGGGCTACAATGAGCAGTTCTTC; CDR3 protein: CASSVETSGPGYNEQFF
clone size: NA; J gene: TRBJ2-1; D gene: NA; V gene: TRBV7-9; CDR3 DNA: TGTGCCAGCAGCTTAGCGAACACTGATGAGCAGTTCTTC; CDR3 protein: CASSLANTDEQFF
clone size: NA; J gene: TRBJ2-7; D gene: NA; V gene: TRBV5-1; CDR3 DNA: TGCGCCAGCAGCTTAGCTTCGGGCACCCCGGACTTC; CDR3 protein: CASSLASGTPDF
clone size: NA; J gene: TRBJ2-5; D gene: TRBD1; V gene: TRBV14; CDR3 DNA: TGTGCCAGCAGCCAGGGACAGGGGTCCCACGAGACCCAGTACTTC; CDR3 protein: CASSQGQGSHETQYF
clone size: NA; J gene: TRBJ2-7; D gene: TRBD2; V gene: TRBV27; CDR3 DNA: TGTGCCAGCAGTTTATCCGGGACTACCAGGGAGGAGCAGTACTTC; CDR3 protein: CASSLSGTTREEQYF
clone size: NA; J gene: TRBJ2-7; D gene: NA; V gene: TRBV21-1; CDR3 DNA: TGTGCCAGCAGCAACCGGAGGAAACTAGCGGGAAGCTCCTACGAGCAGTACTTC; CDR3 protein: CASSNRRKLAGSSYEQYF
clone size: NA; J gene: TRBJ1-2; D gene: NA; V gene: TRBV5-5; CDR3 DNA: TGTGCCAGCAGCCAAGGAACGGACGGGTATGGCTACACCTTC; CDR3 protein: CASSQGTDGYGYTF
clone size: NA; J gene: TRBJ2-7; D gene: TRBD1; V gene: TRBV5-5; CDR3 DNA: TGTGCCAGCAGCTGGGGAGGGACAGGGGTGAACGAGCAGTACTTC; CDR3 protein: CASSWGGTGVNEQYF
clone size: NA; J gene: TRBJ2-6; D gene: NA; V gene: TRBV28; CDR3 DNA: TGTGCCAGCAGTTTTTTCTCTGGGGCCAACGTCCTGACTTTC; CDR3 protein: CASSFFSGANVLTF
clone size: NA; J gene: TRBJ2-3; D gene: TRBD2; V gene: TRBV7-3; CDR3 DNA: TGTGCCAGCAGCCAACGGGGACTAGCGGGAGGAACTAGCACAGATACGCAGTATTTT; CDR3 protein: CASSQRGLAGGTSTDTQYF
clone size: NA; J gene: TRBJ2-1; D gene: TRBD2; V gene: TRBV19; CDR3 DNA: TGTGCCAGTAGTATTAGCGGGACCTGGTTGAATGAGCAGTTCTTC; CDR3 protein: CASSISGTWLNEQFF
clone size: NA; J gene: TRBJ2-1; D gene: TRBD2; V gene: TRBV4-1; CDR3 DNA: TGCGCCAGCAGCCAAGGACTCCTAACAGCGGGAGAGCAGTTCTTC; CDR3 protein: CASSQGLLTAGEQFF
clone size: NA; J gene: TRBJ2-1; D gene: NA; V gene: TRBV29-1; CDR3 DNA: TGCAGCGTTGGAGGAGGGGGGGCCATAGACAATGAGCAGTTCTTC; CDR3 protein: CSVGGGGAIDNEQFF
clone size: NA; J gene: TRBJ2-2; D gene: NA; V gene: TRBV6-5; CDR3 DNA: TGTGCCAGCAGTTACTCAGCAGGGATGAACACCGGGGAGCTGTTTTTT; CDR3 protein: CASSYSAGMNTGELFF
clone size: few; J gene: TRBJ1-1; D gene: NA; V gene: TRBV29-1; CDR3 DNA: TGCAGCGTTGAGCGAGGGATGAACACTGAAGCTTTCTTT; CDR3 protein: CSVERGMNTEAFF
clone size: NA; J gene: TRBJ2-2; D gene: TRBD1; V gene: TRBV27; CDR3 DNA: TGTGCCAGCACTTACAGGGGCACGAACACCGGGGAGCTGTTTTTT; CDR3 protein: CASTYRGTNTGELFF
clone size: NA; J gene: TRBJ1-2; D gene: NA; V gene: TRBV5-1; CDR3 DNA: TGCGCCAGCAGGGGGGATGGACCGTGGTCGAATGGCTACACCTTC; CDR3 protein: CASRGDGPWSNGYTF
clone size: NA; J gene: TRBJ1-2; D gene: NA; V gene: TRBV13; CDR3 DNA: TGTGCCAGCAGCTTATTTTCAGGGGCGGACTATGGCTACACCTTC; CDR3 protein: CASSLFSGADYGYTF
clone size: once; J gene: TRBJ1-4; D gene: NA; V gene: TRBV5-4; CDR3 DNA: TGTGCCAGCAGCCGCGACACGTACATCGGGGGTTCAACTAATGAAAAACTGTTTTTT; CDR3 protein: CASSRDTYIGGSTNEKLFF
clone size: NA; J gene: TRBJ2-1; D gene: NA; V gene: TRBV13; CDR3 DNA: TGTGCCAGCAGCTTAGGCAGGAACCTCGTCAATGAGCAGTTCTTC; CDR3 protein: CASSLGRNLVNEQFF
clone size: NA; J gene: TRBJ1-1; D gene: NA; V gene: TRBV19; CDR3 DNA: TGTGCCAGTAGTATTGGTCGGGGAACTGAAGCTTTCTTT; CDR3 protein: CASSIGRGTEAFF
clone size: NA; J gene: TRBJ1-6; D gene: NA; V gene: TRBV15; CDR3 DNA: TGTGCCACCAGCAGAGATCGGAACAGTGATTCACCCCTCCACTTT; CDR3 protein: CATSRDRNSDSPLHF
clone size: NA; J gene: TRBJ2-1; D gene: TRBD1; V gene: TRBV6-5; CDR3 DNA: TGTGCCAGCTCGTGGTCGGGACAGTACAATGAGCAGTTCTTC; CDR3 protein: CASSWSGQYNEQFF
clone size: NA; J gene: TRBJ2-7; D gene: TRBD1; V gene: TRBV28; CDR3 DNA: TGTGCCAGCAGTCCGGGACAGGACTCTTCCTACGAGCAGTACTTC; CDR3 protein: CASSPGQDSSYEQYF
clone size: NA; J gene: TRBJ2-7; D gene: TRBD2; V gene: TRBV9; CDR3 DNA: TGTGCCAGCAGCGCTAGTAGCGGGGCCTACGAGCAGTACTTC; CDR3 protein: CASSASSGAYEQYF
clone size: NA; J gene: TRBJ1-2; D gene: TRBD1; V gene: TRBV27; CDR3 DNA: TGTGCCAGTGGACAGGGGAGTGGCTACACCTTC; CDR3 protein: CASGQGSGYTF
clone size: NA; J gene: TRBJ2-1; D gene: NA; V gene: TRBV27; CDR3 DNA: TGTGCCAGCGCTGGGTATAATGAGCAGTTCTTC; CDR3 protein: CASAGYNEQFF
clone size: NA; J gene: TRBJ2-3; D gene: TRBD1; V gene: TRBV7-8; CDR3 DNA: TGTGCCAGCAGCTTGGGACAGGGCCCAAATACGCAGTATTTT; CDR3 protein: CASSLGQGPNTQYF
clone size: NA; J gene: TRBJ2-5; D gene: TRBD2; V gene: TRBV29-1; CDR3 DNA: TGCAGCTTTCTAGCGGGCGAGTTCCAAGAGACCCAGTACTTC; CDR3 protein: CSFLAGEFQETQYF
clone size: NA; J gene: TRBJ1-1; D gene: TRBD1; V gene: TRBV6-6; CDR3 DNA: TGTGCCAGCATAGGGGGCGGAAACACTGAAGCTTTCTTT; CDR3 protein: CASIGGGNTEAFF
clone size: NA; J gene: TRBJ2-7; D gene: NA; V gene: TRBV28; CDR3 DNA: TGTGCCAGCAGCCCCACCTACGAGCAGTACTTC; CDR3 protein: CASSPTYEQYF
clone size: NA; J gene: TRBJ2-3; D gene: TRBD1; V gene: TRBV28; CDR3 DNA: TGTGCCAGCAGAGAGGGGGCAGGCGCAGATACGCAGTATTTT; CDR3 protein: CASREGAGADTQYF
clone size: NA; J gene: TRBJ2-7; D gene: NA; V gene: TRBV28; CDR3 DNA: TGTGCCAGCAGTTTAATCCCAGGGAATACCTACGAGCAGTACTTC; CDR3 protein: CASSLIPGNTYEQYF
clone size: NA; J gene: TRBJ2-2; D gene: NA; V gene: TRBV7-3; CDR3 DNA: TGTGCCAGCAGCTCCTTAGGGACCGGGGAGCTGTTTTTT; CDR3 protein: CASSSLGTGELFF
clone size: NA; J gene: TRBJ2-7; D gene: TRBD2; V gene: TRBV5-4; CDR3 DNA: TGTGCCAGCAGCTTGATCGGGAGGCTGGACGAGCAGTACTTC; CDR3 protein: CASSLIGRLDEQYF
clone size: NA; J gene: TRBJ2-1; D gene: TRBD1; V gene: TRBV15; CDR3 DNA: TGTGCCACCAGCAGAACCCCGGGACAGCACAATGAGCAGTTCTTC; CDR3 protein: CATSRTPGQHNEQFF